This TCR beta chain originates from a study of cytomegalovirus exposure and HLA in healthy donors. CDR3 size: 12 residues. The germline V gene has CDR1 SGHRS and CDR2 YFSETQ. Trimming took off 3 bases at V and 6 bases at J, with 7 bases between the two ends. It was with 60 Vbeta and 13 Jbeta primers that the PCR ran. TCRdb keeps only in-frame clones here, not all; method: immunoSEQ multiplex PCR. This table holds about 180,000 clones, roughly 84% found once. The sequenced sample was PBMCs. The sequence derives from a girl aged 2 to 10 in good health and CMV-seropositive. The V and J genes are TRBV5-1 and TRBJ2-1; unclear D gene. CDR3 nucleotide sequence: TGCGCCAGCAGCTCTCTAGGCAATGAGCAGTTCTTC. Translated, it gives CASSSLGNEQFF.